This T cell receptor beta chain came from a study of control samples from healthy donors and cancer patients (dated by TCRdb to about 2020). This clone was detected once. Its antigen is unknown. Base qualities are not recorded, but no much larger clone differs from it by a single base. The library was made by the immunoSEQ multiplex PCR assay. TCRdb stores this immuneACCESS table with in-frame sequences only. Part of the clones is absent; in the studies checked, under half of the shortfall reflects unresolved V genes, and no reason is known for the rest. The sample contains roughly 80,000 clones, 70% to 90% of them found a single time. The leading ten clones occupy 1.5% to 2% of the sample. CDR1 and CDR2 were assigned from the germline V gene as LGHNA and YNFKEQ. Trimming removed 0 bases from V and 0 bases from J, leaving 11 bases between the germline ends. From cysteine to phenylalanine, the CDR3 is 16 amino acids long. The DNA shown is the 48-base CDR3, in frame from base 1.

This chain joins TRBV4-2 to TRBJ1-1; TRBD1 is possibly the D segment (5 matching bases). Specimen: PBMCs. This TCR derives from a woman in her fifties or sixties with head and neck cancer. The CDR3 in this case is CASSQDQGSMNTEAFF. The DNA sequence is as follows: TGTGCCAGCAGCCAAGATCAGGGCAGCATGAACACTGAAGCTTTCTTT.